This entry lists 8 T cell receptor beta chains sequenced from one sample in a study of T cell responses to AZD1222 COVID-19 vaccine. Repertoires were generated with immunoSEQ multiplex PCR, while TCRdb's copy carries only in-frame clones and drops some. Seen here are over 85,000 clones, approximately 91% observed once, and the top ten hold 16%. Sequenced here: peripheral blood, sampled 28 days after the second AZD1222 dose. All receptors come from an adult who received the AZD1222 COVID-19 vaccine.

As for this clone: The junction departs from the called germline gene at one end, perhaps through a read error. CDR3 residues: CASTLNTRGEKLFF. The CDR3 nucleotides read TGTGCCAGCACCTTGAACACCCGGGGTGAAAAACTGTTTTTT. The chain couples TRBV5-4 to TRBJ1-4; D is undetermined. Germline CDR1 is SGHNT and CDR2 is YYREEE (reference sequence). The CDR3 is made up of 14 amino acids.

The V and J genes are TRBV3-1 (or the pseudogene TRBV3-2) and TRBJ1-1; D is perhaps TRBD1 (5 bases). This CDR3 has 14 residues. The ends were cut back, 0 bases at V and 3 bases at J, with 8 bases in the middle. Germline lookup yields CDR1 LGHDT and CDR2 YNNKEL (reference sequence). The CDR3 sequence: CASSQEGQYTEAFF. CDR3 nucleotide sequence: TGTGCCAGCAGCCAAGAGGGGCAGTACACTGAAGCTTTCTTT.

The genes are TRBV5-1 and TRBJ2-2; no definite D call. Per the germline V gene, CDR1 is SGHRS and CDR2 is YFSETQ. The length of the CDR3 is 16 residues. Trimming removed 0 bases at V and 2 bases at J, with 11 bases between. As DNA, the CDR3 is TGCGCCAGCAGCTTGGATGCGGACGTTAACACCGGGGAGCTGTTTTTT. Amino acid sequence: CASSLDADVNTGELFF. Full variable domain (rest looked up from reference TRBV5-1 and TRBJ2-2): KAGVTQTPRYLIKTRGQQVTLSCSPISGHRSVSWYQQTPGQGLQFLFEYFSETQRNKGNFPGRFSGRQFSNSRSEMNVSTLELGDSALYLCASSLDADVNTGELFFGEGSRLTVL.

As DNA, the CDR3 is TGCAGCGTTGAAGATACTCAGGGGTGGTTTGGCTACACCTTC. It yields the protein CSVEDTQGWFGYTF. The rearrangement links TRBV29-1 to TRBJ1-2; D possibly corresponds to TRBD1 (6 bases). The CDR3 totals 14 residues. Trimming took 0 bases from V and 7 from J, leaving 15 bases between them. The germline V gene encodes CDR1 SQVTM and CDR2 ANQGSEA.

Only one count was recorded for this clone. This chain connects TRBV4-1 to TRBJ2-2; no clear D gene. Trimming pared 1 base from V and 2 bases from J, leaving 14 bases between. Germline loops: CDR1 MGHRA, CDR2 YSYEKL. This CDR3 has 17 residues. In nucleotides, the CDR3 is TGCGCCAGCAGCCAAGGGTCGGGCGGAAGAAACACCGGGGAGCTGTTTTTT. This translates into CASSQGSGGRNTGELFF.

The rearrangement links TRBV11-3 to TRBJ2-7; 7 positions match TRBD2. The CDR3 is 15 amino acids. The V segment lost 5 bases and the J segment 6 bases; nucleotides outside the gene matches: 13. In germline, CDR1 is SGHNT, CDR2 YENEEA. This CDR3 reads CASSPQRAGESEQYF. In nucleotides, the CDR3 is TGTGCCAGCAGCCCTCAGAGGGCGGGAGAATCCGAGCAGTACTTC. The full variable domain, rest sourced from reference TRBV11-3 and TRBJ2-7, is EAGVVQSPRYKIIEKKQPVAFWCNPISGHNTLYWYLQNLGQGPELLIRYENEEAVDDSQLPKDRFSAERLKGVDSTLKIQPAELGDSAVYLCASSPQRAGESEQYFGPGTRLTVT.

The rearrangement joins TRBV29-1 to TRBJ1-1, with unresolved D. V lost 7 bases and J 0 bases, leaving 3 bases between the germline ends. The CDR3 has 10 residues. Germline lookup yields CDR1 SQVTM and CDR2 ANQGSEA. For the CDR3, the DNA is TGCAGCGGCCTGAACACTGAAGCTTTCTTT. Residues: CSGLNTEAFF.

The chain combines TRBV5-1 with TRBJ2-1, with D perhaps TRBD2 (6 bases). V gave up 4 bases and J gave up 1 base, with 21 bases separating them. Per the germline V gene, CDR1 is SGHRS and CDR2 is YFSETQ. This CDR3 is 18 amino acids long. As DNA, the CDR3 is TGCGCCAGCAGCCGCGAAATCAATGTAGCGGTATCCTACAATGAGCAGTTCTTC. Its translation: CASSREINVAVSYNEQFF.